This T cell receptor (beta chain) was observed in a study of Ad26.COV2.S vaccination and SARS-CoV-2 variants. Generated by immunoSEQ multiplex PCR, the TCRdb table keeps only in-frame clones and is missing some. This table has about half a million clones, roughly nine tenths appearing once. Trimming pared 1 base from V and 6 bases from J, leaving 10 bases between. Germline V gene data show CDR1 as SGHAT and CDR2 as FQDESV (reference sequence). The CDR3 runs 13 residues. Treatment: approximately 18 received Ad26.COV2.S at low or high dose, single or two shots; about five received placebo; per-sample allocation not given. Collection of samples fell on day 63 after the first vaccine or placebo injection.

The V call is TRBV11-1, the J call TRBJ2-7, with a tentative D call TRBD2 (5 bases). This receptor was obtained from a person aged 18-65 years who received the Ad26.COV2.S COVID-19 vaccine or a placebo. Sequencing used peripheral blood, obtained in a trial of Ad26.COV2.S vaccine versus placebo. The DNA of the CDR3 is TGTGCCAGCAGCTTAGGACGGGGTCCCGAGCAGTACTTC. It encodes CASSLGRGPEQYF.